One sample yielded the 6 T cell receptor beta chains listed below, sequenced in a study of technical replicates of blood from several donors. Generated by immunoSEQ multiplex PCR, the TCRdb table keeps only in-frame clones and is missing some. In the table there are tens of thousands of clones, around nine tenths of which are singletons. The sample taken for sequencing was PBMCs. The receptors were sampled from a human donor in good health. Some clones in this sample may be carry-over from other donors' samples.

This sequence joins TRBV5-1 and TRBJ1-1; unclear D gene. V dropped 0 bases and J dropped 2 bases, with 5 bases sitting between them. The CDR3 is 13 amino acids. Germline CDR1 reads SGHRS; CDR2 reads YFSETQ. CDR3 sequence reads: CASSLELNTEAFF. The CDR3, as DNA: TGCGCCAGCAGCTTGGAACTCAACACTGAAGCTTTCTTT.

The CDR3 sequence: CASREQGLGAKNIQYF. CDR3 nucleotide sequence: TGTGCCAGCAGGGAACAGGGGCTCGGGGCCAAAAACATTCAGTACTTC. This chain links TRBV6-1 with TRBJ2-4, with 7 nucleotides matching TRBD1. Germline-derived CDR1 and CDR2 are MNHNS and SASEGT. J was trimmed by 1 base and V by 6 bases; bases with no gene match: 9. This CDR3 spans 16 amino acids.

The V gene is TRBV7-3, the J gene TRBJ2-1; 8 bases are shared with TRBD2. After removal of 4 bases from V and 4 bases from J, the junction contained 6 bases not matched to a gene. Germline values: CDR1 SGHTA, CDR2 FQGTGA. The CDR3 covers 15 residues. This CDR3 is CASSSGGGRYNEQFF. The DNA of the CDR3 is TGTGCCAGCAGCTCCGGGGGCGGGAGGTACAATGAGCAGTTCTTC. Filled out from reference TRBV7-3 and TRBJ2-1, the complete variable domain reads GAGVSQTPSNKVTEKGKYVELRCDPISGHTALYWYRQSLGQGPEFLIYFQGTGAADDSGLPNDRFFAVRPEGSVSTLKIQRTERGDSAVYLCASSSGGGRYNEQFFGPGTRLTVL.

As concerns this clone: The sample has other DNA sequences that encode this CDR3 too. The V and J genes are TRBV6-1 and TRBJ2-3, with D possibly TRBD2 on 7 matching bases. Between the trimmed V and J ends, which lost 3 bases and 4 bases, there was a span of 11 bases. CDR3 size: 14 residues. CDR1 MNHNS and CDR2 SASEGT come from the germline V gene. This CDR3 reads CASSEGEGADTQYF. For the CDR3, the DNA is TGTGCCAGCAGTGAGGGGGAGGGGGCAGATACGCAGTATTTT.

This clone has a single count. The genes are TRBV29-1 and TRBJ1-2; D not resolved. The germline V gene encodes CDR1 SQVTM and CDR2 ANQGSEA. The CDR3 runs to 10 residues. Trimming removed 4 bases from V and 4 bases from J, with 4 bases in between. The CDR3 loop is CSVGSYGYTF. Written as DNA, the CDR3 is TGCAGCGTTGGCAGCTATGGCTACACCTTC. The entire variable domain, with the rest obtained from reference TRBV29-1 and TRBJ1-2, is as follows: SAVISQKPSRDICQRGTSLTIQCQVDSQVTMMFWYRQQPGQSLTLIATANQGSEATYESGFVIDKFPISRPNLTFSTLTVSNMSPEDSSIYLCSVGSYGYTFGSGTRLTVV.

The V call is TRBV2, the J call TRBJ2-7; 7 nucleotides align to TRBD2. Looked up from germline, CDR1 is SNHLY and CDR2 is FYNNEI. V shed 9 bases, J shed 3 bases, and the junction held 5 bases outside the gene matches. The CDR3 runs 12 residues. The CDR3 region has the DNA TGTGCCAGTAGCCGGGACTACTACGAGCAGTACTTC. Its translation is CASSRDYYEQYF.